This TCR beta chain was sequenced during a study of radiation and T cells in renal cell carcinoma. The study's findings and limits: In blood, top tumor clones expanded by 2 weeks, shrinking by 4. Pretreatment tumor biopsies were lacking, so baseline clonotypes are unknown.

Only in-frame clones appear in the TCRdb table, and some are missing; sequencing was by immunoSEQ multiplex PCR. The table records some 120,000 clones, 70% to 90% of them present only once. Germline V lookup: CDR1 SSHAT, CDR2 FNYEAQ (reference sequence). This CDR3 is 14 amino acids long. Time point given: blood 2 weeks post-SBRT. Noted treatment: 15 Gy SBRT to primary tumor, nephrectomy 4 weeks later. Radiation-treated patients gave blood at baseline, week 2 and week 4. This renal cell carcinoma was of the clear cell type. With regard to this clone: The antigen remains unidentified. Sequence at one end of the junction differs from germline and may be a read error.

The source material was blood, sampled from a patient whose treatment included radiotherapy and nephrectomy. The chain uses TRBV7-7 and TRBJ1-1; no reliable D call. The source of this sequence is a woman aged 55-75 years with renal cell carcinoma. CDR3 amino acids: CASSLTYGSTEAFF. Written as DNA, the CDR3 is TGTGCTAGCAGCTTAACCTACGGATCCACTGAAGCTTTCTTT.